This entry lists 15 T cell receptor beta chains sequenced from one sample in a study of cytomegalovirus exposure and HLA in healthy donors. A multiplex PCR was run with 60 Vbeta primers and 13 Jbeta primers. Data came from immunoSEQ multiplex PCR; TCRdb stores just in-frame clones and leaves some out. This sample carries roughly 120,000 clones, about 81% of them seen once, and the ten largest clones take 0.9% to 1.2%. Sequenced: PBMCs. Receptors were obtained from a woman in her twenties or thirties in good health and CMV-seronegative.

This clone has only one observation. The rearrangement joins TRBV6-1 to TRBJ1-2; D gene unclear. V dropped 5 bases and J dropped 2 bases, with 9 bases sitting between them. The CDR3 runs 13 residues. CDR1 is MNHNS and CDR2 is SASEGT in the germline V gene. CDR3 in amino acids: CASSQTLNYGYTF. In nucleotides, the CDR3 is TGTGCCAGCAGTCAGACATTGAACTATGGCTACACCTTC.

This chain uses TRBV6-5 with TRBJ2-1; TRBD1 matches at 7 bases. Germline V gene data show CDR1 as MNHEY and CDR2 as SVGAGI. The CDR3 runs to 15 residues. V dropped 5 bases and J dropped 7; count of bases not matched to a gene: 11. Here the CDR3 reads CASSLGTGVGNEQFF. In DNA form, the CDR3 reads TGTGCCAGCAGTCTAGGAACAGGGGTTGGAAATGAGCAGTTCTTC.

This rearrangement joins TRBV11-3 to TRBJ1-6, with 7 positions matching TRBD1. This CDR3 spans 16 amino acids. The germline CDR1 and CDR2 sequences are SGHNT and YENEEA. Germline trimming cut 2 bases from V and 6 bases from J; bases unmatched to any gene: 7. CDR3 nucleotides: TGTGCCAGCAGCTTACTACAGGGGCCAAGTAATTCACCCCTCCACTTT. Its protein is CASSLLQGPSNSPLHF.

The chain links TRBV27 to TRBJ1-5, with D perhaps matching TRBD1 (5 bases). The V and J ends lost 6 bases and 8 bases respectively, with 11 bases between them. From germline, CDR1 is MNHEY and CDR2 SMNVEV (reference sequence). The CDR3 consists of 12 residues. DNA of the CDR3: TGTGCCAGCAGCTCCCTCAGGGAGCCCCAGCATTTT. Its protein product is CASSSLREPQHF.

The V and J genes are TRBV9 and TRBJ2-7; D might be TRBD2 (6 bases). The CDR3 totals 13 residues. V was pared by 4 bases and J by 6 bases, with 14 bases between. In germline, CDR1 is SGDLS, CDR2 YYNGEE. The CDR3 loop reads CASSPLGGTEQYF. CDR3 coding DNA: TGTGCCAGCAGCCCCCTTGGAGGGACCGAGCAGTACTTC.

V and J are TRBV6-1 and TRBJ1-6, with D tentatively TRBD1 (5 bases). Trimming took off 1 base at V and 9 bases at J, with 19 bases between the two ends. Germline CDR1 reads MNHNS; CDR2 reads SASEGT. This CDR3 is built from 17 residues. The CDR3 is CASSEVSRNRPGSPLHF. The CDR3 bases are TGTGCCAGCAGTGAAGTTTCAAGGAACAGGCCGGGTTCACCCCTCCACTTT.

The gene calls are TRBV30 and TRBJ1-1; 8 nucleotides match TRBD1. The V segment lost 3 bases and the J segment 0 bases; nucleotides outside the gene matches: 12. This CDR3 comprises 17 residues. From germline, CDR1 is GTSNPN and CDR2 SVGIG (reference sequence). CDR3 nucleotides: TGTGCCTGGAGACCCGGACAGGGCGAAGGGATGAACACTGAAGCTTTCTTT. Translation gives CAWRPGQGEGMNTEAFF.

V usage is TRBV18 and J usage is TRBJ2-3; 10 positions agree with TRBD2. The V segment lost 2 bases and the J segment 2 bases; nucleotides outside the gene matches: 4. The CDR3 sequence is 16 residues long. The germline gives CDR1 KGHSH, CDR2 LQKENI. The CDR3 DNA sequence: TGTGCCAGCTCACCATTACTAGCGGGGAACACAGATACGCAGTATTTT. It translates to CASSPLLAGNTDTQYF. Full variable domain (rest looked up from reference TRBV18 and TRBJ2-3): NAGVMQNPRHLVRRRGQEARLRCSPMKGHSHVYWYRQLPEEGLKFMVYLQKENIIDESGMPKERFSAEFPKEGPSILRIQQVVRGDSAAYFCASSPLLAGNTDTQYFGPGTRLTVL.

This sequence joins TRBV7-9 and TRBJ2-7; TRBD1 aligns across 7 bases. The V gene's germline CDR1 is SEHNR and CDR2 FQNEAQ (reference sequence). The CDR3 sequence is 15 residues long. The junction had 4 bases not matched to a gene; V was cut back by 2 bases and J by 0 bases. CDR3 DNA sequence: TGTGCCAGCAGCTTAACGGACAGGTCCTCCTACGAGCAGTACTTC. This codes for CASSLTDRSSYEQYF.

A word on this clone: One junction end does not reproduce the germline sequence, and a read error may be involved. This chain links TRBV7-7 with TRBJ2-2; 7 bases are a match to TRBD2. Germline V gene lookup returns CDR1 SSHAT and CDR2 FNYEAQ (reference sequence). The length of the CDR3 is 13 residues. CDR3 DNA: TGTGCTAGCAGCTTAGCGGGCGCCGGGGAGCTGTTTTTT. Translated: CASSLAGAGELFF. Filled out from reference TRBV7-7 and TRBJ2-2, the complete variable domain reads GAGVSQSPRYKVTKRGQDVTLRCDPISSHATLYWYQQALGQGPEFLTYFNYEAQPDKSGLPSDRFSAERPEGSISTLTIQRTEQRDSAMYRCASSLAGAGELFFGEGSRLTVL.

For the CDR3, the DNA is TGTGCCAGCAGTGGGGCCTTCGGTGTGGACACCGGGGAGCTGTTTTTT. Translating it yields CASSGAFGVDTGELFF. V and J are TRBV6-4 and TRBJ2-2; D is ambiguous. CDR1 MRHNA and CDR2 SNTAGT come from the germline V gene. V dropped 4 bases and J dropped 3 bases, with 15 bases sitting between them. The length of the CDR3 is 16 residues.

The chain has TRBV30 and TRBJ1-1; maybe TRBD1 (6 bases). The ends were cut back, 3 bases at V and 3 bases at J, with 17 bases in the middle. This CDR3 spans 15 amino acids. Germline CDR1 reads GTSNPN; CDR2 reads SVGIG (reference sequence). DNA for the CDR3: TGTGCCTGGAGGGGACAAGGGGACCTCGACACTGAAGCTTTCTTT. This gives the protein CAWRGQGDLDTEAFF.

The chain is built from TRBV5-1 and TRBJ2-5; 7 bases match TRBD1. The CDR3 consists of 15 residues. Per the germline V gene, CDR1 is SGHRS and CDR2 is YFSETQ. With V trimmed by 4 bases and J by 0 bases, 6 bases remained unmatched. In nucleotides, the CDR3 is TGCGCCAGCAGCCGCCAGGGACAGTACCAAGAGACCCAGTACTTC. Protein: CASSRQGQYQETQYF.

V usage is TRBV6-5 and J usage is TRBJ1-6; 7 bases map to TRBD1. Looked up from germline, CDR1 is MNHEY and CDR2 is SVGAGI. The V and J ends lost 6 bases and 8 bases, in that order; junction bases with no gene match: 10. CDR3 size: 15 residues. This CDR3 is CASRLDRLKDSPLHF. In DNA, the CDR3 is TGTGCCAGCAGATTGGACAGGCTAAAGGATTCACCCCTCCACTTT.

The V and J genes are TRBV7-8 and TRBJ2-7; TRBD2 is a possible D gene (5 bases). Germline V gene data show CDR1 as SGHVS and CDR2 as FQNEAQ. This CDR3 contains 14 residues. The germline V and J ends were trimmed by 10 bases and 0 bases, with 16 bases remaining between them. The DNA for the CDR3 is TGTGCCACCGAGCGGAGTAAAACCTCCTACGAGCAGTACTTC. Amino acids: CATERSKTSYEQYF.